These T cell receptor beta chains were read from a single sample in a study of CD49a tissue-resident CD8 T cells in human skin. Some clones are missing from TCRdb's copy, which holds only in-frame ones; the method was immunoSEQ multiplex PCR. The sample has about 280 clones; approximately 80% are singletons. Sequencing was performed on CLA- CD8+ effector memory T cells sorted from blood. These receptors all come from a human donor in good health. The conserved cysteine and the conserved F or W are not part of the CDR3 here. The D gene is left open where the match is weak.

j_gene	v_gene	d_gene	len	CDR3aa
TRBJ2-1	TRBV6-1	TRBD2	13	ASSEGLAGGDEQF
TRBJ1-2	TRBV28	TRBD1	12	ASSSTGADYGYT
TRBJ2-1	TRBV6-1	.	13	ASSEELSTYNEQF
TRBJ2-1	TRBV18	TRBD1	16	ASSPLESGTGEWDEQF
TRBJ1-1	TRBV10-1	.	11	ASSPGEATEAF
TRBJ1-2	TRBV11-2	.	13	ASSLNRSPNYGYT
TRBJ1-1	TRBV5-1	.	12	ASSTTGRATEAF
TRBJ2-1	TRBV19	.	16	ASSPGFGRGSGINEQF
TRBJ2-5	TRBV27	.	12	ASSFVGGQETQY
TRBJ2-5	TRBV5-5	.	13	ASSADTGPQETQY
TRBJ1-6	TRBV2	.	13	ASSGGRGYNSPLH
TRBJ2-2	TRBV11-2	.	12	ASSTAFTTGELF
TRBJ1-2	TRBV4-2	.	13	ASSPTGWGWDGYT
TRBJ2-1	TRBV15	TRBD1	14	ATSRDSGQTHNEQF
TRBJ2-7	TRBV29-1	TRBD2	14	SVLTPLAGGPNEQY
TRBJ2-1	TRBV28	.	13	ASRIDRNTYNEQF
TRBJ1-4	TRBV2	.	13	ASTRDTSTNEKLF
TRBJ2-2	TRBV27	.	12	ASSPGRNTGELF
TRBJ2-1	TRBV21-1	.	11	ASTGGDVHEQF
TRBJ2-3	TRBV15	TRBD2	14	ATSRDWAGDQDTQY
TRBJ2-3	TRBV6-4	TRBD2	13	ASSEGTSGRDTQY
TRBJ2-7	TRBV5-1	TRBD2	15	ASSFGLAGGFLFEQY
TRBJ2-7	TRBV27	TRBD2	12	ASSNLAGFYEQY
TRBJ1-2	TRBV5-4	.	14	ASADVLPGKTYGYT
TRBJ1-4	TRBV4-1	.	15	ASSREPSGGANEKLF
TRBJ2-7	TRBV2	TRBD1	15	ASDGTEINIGSYEQY
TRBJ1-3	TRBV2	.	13	ASSSIPSNRNTIY
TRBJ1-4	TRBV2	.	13	ASSGDTSTNEKLF
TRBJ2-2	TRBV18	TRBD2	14	ASSPETSGQTGELF
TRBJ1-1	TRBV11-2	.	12	ASSSGGVWTEAF
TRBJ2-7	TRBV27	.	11	ASSTGTHYEQY
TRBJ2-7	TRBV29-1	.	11	SVLSGATGEQY
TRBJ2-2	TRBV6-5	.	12	ASSYKAGTGELF
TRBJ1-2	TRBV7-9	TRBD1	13	ASRPTTGTAFGYT
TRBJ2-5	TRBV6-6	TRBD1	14	ASSYGDRGYQETQY
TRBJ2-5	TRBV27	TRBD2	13	ASSKGTSGQETQY
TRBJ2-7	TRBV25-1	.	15	ASSGPSEGGRSYEQY
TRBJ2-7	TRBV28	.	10	ASSPGYYEQY
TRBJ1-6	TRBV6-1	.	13	ASSEDEGSYSPLH
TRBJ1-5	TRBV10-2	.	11	ASSEAGFQPQH
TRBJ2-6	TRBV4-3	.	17	ASSCSRGTSQSRANVLT
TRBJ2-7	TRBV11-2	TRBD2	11	ASSTWTSNEQY
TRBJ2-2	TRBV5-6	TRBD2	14	ASSLELAGVRGELF
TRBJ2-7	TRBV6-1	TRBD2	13	ASSEGTSGSYEQY
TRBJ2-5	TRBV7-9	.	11	ASSSTESETQY
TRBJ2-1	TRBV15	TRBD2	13	ATSTGLAGAYEQF
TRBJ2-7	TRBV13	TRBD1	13	ASTPPGQGAHEQY
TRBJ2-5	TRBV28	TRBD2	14	ASRVPSGTGGETQY
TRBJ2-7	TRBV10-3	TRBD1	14	AISEEGQGALYEQY
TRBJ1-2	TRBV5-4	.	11	ASSTWDSDGYT
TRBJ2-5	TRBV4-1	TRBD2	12	ASNHNGLAETQY